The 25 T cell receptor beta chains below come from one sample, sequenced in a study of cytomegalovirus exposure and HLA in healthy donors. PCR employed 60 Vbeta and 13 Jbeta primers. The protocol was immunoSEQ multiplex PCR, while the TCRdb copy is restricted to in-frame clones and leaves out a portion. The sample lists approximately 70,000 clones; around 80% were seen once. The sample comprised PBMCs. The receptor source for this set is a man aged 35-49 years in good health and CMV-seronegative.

The CDR3 nucleotides are TGTGCCAGCGCCGAACAGGGGCGCTCACCCCTCCACTTT. It specifies CASAEQGRSPLHF. The V gene is TRBV27, the J gene TRBJ1-6; 7 positions agree with TRBD1. Trimming took 8 bases from V and 10 from J; bases not matched to a gene: 8. The CDR3 is 13 amino acids. Germline CDR1 and CDR2: MNHEY and SMNVEV (reference sequence).

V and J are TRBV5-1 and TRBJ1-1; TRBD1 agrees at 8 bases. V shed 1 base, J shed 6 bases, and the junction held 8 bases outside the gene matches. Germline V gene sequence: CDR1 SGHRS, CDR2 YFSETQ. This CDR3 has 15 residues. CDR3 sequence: CASSLTGQGISEAFF. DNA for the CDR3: TGCGCCAGCAGCTTGACTGGACAGGGAATTTCTGAAGCTTTCTTT.

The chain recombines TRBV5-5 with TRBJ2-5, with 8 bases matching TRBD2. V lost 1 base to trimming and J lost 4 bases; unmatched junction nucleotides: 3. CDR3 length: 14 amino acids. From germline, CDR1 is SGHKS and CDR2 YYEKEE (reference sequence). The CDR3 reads CASSLQLAGETQYF. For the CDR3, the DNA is TGTGCCAGCAGCTTGCAGCTAGCGGGAGAGACCCAGTACTTC. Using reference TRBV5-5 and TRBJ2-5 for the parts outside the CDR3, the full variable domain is DAGVTQSPTHLIKTRGQQVTLRCSPISGHKSVSWYQQVLGQGPQFIFQYYEKEERGRGNFPDRFSARQFPNYSSELNVNALLLGDSALYLCASSLQLAGETQYFGPGTRLLVL.

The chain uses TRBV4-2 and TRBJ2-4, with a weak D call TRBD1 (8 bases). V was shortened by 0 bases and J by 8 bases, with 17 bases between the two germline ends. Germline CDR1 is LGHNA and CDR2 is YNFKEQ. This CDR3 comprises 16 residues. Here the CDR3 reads CASSQDHVQGGDIQYF. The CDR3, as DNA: TGTGCCAGCAGCCAAGATCATGTACAGGGGGGGGACATTCAGTACTTC.

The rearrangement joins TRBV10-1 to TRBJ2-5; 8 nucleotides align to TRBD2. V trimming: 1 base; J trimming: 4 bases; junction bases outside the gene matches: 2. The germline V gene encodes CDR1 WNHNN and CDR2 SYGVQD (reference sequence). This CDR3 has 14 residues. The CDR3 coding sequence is TGCGCCAGCAGTGAGTTTGCGGGAGGAGAGACCCAGTACTTC. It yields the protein CASSEFAGGETQYF.

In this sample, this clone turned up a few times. This CDR3 reads CASSYSPDTEAFF. CDR3 sequence (DNA): TGTGCCAGCAGTTACTCTCCGGACACTGAAGCTTTCTTT. This chain connects TRBV6-5 to TRBJ1-1, with D unresolved. This CDR3 spans 13 amino acids. In germline, CDR1 is MNHEY, CDR2 SVGAGI. The V and J ends lost 0 bases and 3 bases respectively, with 5 bases between them.

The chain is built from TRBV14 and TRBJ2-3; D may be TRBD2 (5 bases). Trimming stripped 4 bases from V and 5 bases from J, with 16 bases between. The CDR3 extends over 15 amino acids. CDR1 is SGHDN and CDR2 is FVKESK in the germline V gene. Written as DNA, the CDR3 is TGTGCCAGCAGCCTTGGCCCGCCGGGAATAGATACGCAGTATTTT. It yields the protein CASSLGPPGIDTQYF.

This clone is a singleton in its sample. The CDR3 is CASSAGTSGETQYF. The DNA of the CDR3 is TGTGCCAGCAGCGCCGGGACTAGCGGCGAGACCCAGTACTTC. V and J are TRBV7-9 and TRBJ2-5, with 11 bases matching TRBD2. Unmatched junction bases numbered 4, after V lost 5 bases and J lost 5 bases. This CDR3 comprises 14 residues. Germline V gene lookup returns CDR1 SEHNR and CDR2 FQNEAQ (reference sequence).

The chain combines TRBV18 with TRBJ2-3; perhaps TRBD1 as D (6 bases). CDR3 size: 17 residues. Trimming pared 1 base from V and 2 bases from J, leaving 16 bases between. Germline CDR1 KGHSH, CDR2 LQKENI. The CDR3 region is CASSPRVGTKYTDTQYF. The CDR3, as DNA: TGTGCCAGCTCACCACGGGTAGGGACAAAGTACACAGATACGCAGTATTTT.

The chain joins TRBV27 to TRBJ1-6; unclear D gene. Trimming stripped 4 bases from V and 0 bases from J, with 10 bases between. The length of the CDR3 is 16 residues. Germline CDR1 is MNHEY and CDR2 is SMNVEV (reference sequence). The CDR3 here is CASSSPQSSYNSPLHF. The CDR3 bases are TGTGCCAGCAGTTCCCCACAGAGCTCCTATAATTCACCCCTCCACTTT.

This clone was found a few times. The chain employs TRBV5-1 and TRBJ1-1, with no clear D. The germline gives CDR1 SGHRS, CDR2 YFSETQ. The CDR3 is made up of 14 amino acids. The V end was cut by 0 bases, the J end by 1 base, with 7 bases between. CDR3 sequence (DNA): TGCGCCAGCAGCTTGGGCACTGAGAACACTGAAGCTTTCTTT. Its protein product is CASSLGTENTEAFF.

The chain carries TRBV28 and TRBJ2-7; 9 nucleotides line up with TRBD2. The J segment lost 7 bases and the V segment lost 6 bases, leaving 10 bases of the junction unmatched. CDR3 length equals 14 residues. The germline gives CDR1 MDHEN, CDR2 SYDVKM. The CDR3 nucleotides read TGTGCCAGCAGGCCGGGACTAGCCCTCTTTGAGCAGTACTTC. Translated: CASRPGLALFEQYF.

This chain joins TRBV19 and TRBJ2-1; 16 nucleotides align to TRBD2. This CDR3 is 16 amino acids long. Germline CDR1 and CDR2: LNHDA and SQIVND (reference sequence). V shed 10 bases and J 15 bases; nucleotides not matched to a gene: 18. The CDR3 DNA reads TGTGCCACCATACCTCCCGGGACTAGCGGGGGGGCCCGGCGGTTCTTC. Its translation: CATIPPGTSGGARRFF.

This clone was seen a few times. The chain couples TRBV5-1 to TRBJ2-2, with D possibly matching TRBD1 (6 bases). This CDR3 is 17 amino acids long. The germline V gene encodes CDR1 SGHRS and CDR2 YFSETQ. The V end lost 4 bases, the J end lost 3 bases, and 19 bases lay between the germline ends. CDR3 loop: CASSPPDRTRYTGELFF. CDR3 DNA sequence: TGCGCCAGCAGCCCCCCGGACAGAACCCGATACACCGGGGAGCTGTTTTTT. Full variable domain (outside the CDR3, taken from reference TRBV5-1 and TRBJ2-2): KAGVTQTPRYLIKTRGQQVTLSCSPISGHRSVSWYQQTPGQGLQFLFEYFSETQRNKGNFPGRFSGRQFSNSRSEMNVSTLELGDSALYLCASSPPDRTRYTGELFFGEGSRLTVL.

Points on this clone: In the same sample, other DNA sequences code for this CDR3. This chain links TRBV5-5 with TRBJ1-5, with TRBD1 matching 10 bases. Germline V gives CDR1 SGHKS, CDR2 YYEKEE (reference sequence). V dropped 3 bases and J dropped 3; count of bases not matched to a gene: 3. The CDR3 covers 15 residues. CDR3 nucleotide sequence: TGTGCCAGCAGCTCGGGGACAGGGGTCAATCAGCCCCAGCATTTT. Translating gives CASSSGTGVNQPQHF.

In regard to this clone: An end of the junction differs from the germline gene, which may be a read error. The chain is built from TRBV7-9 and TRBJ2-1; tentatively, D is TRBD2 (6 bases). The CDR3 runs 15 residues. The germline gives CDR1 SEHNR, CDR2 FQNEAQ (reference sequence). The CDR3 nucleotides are TGTTCCAGCAGCAGAACGGGAGAGCGGTACAATGAGCAGTTCTTC. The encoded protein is CSSSRTGERYNEQFF.

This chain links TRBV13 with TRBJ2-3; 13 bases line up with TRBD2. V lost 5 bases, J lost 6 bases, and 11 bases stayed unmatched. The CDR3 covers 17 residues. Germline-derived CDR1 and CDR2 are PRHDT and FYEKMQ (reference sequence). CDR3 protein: CASSPRTSGGARDTQYF. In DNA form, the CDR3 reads TGTGCCAGCAGCCCCCGTACTAGCGGGGGGGCCAGGGATACGCAGTATTTT.

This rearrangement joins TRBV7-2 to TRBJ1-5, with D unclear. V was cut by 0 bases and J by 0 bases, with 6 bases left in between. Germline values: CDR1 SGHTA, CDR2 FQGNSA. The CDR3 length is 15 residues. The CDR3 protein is CASSLAVYSNQPQHF. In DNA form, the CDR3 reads TGTGCCAGCAGCTTAGCGGTCTATAGCAATCAGCCCCAGCATTTT.

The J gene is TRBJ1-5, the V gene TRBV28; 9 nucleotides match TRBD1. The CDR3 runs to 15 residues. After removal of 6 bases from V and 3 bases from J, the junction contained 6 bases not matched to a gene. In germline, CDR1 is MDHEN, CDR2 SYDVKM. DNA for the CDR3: TGTGCCAGCAGACTAGACAGGGGGAACAATCAGCCCCAGCATTTT. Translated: CASRLDRGNNQPQHF.

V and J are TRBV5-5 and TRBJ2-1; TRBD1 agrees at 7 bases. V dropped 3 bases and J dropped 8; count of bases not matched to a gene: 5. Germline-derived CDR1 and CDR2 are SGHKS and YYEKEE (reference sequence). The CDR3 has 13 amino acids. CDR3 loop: CASSWDSSDEQFF. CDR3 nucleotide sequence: TGTGCCAGCAGCTGGGACAGCTCGGATGAGCAGTTCTTC.

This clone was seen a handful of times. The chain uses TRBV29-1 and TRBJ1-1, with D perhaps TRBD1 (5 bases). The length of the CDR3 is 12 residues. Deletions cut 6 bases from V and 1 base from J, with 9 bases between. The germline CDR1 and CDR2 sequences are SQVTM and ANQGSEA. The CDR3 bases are TGCAGCGTCAAAACAGGGAACACTGAAGCTTTCTTT. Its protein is CSVKTGNTEAFF.

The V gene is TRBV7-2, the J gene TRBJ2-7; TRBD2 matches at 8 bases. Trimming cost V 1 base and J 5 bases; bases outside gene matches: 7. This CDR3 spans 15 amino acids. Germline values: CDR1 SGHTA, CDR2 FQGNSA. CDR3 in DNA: TGTGCCAGCAGCTTAGTAGCAGCGGGAGCTGACGAGCAGTACTTC. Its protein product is CASSLVAAGADEQYF.

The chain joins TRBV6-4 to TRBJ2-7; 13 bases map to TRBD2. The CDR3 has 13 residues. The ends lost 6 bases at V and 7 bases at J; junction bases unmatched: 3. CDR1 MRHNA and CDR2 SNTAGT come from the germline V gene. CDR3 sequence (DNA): TGTGCCAGCAGCGGACTAGCGGGAGAAGAGCAGTACTTC. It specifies CASSGLAGEEQYF.

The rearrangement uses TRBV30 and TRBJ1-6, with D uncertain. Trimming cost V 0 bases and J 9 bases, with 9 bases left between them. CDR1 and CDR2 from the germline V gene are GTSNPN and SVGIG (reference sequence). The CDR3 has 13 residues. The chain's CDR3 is CAWSVPRSSPLHF. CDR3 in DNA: TGTGCCTGGAGTGTACCTAGGAGTTCACCCCTCCACTTT.

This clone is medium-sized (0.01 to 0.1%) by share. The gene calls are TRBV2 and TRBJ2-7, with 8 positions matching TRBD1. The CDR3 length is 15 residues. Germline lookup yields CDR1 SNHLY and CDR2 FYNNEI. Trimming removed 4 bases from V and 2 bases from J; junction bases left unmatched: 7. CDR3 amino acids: CASSVSGGITYEQYF. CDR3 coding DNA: TGTGCCAGCAGTGTCTCAGGGGGCATTACCTACGAGCAGTACTTC.